Listed below are T cell receptor beta chains from one sample, sequenced in a study of Graves' ophthalmopathy and Graves' hyperthyroidism. TCRdb passed the multiplex PCR reads through MiXCR, listing each CDR3 protein once. The sample holds about 400,000 distinct CDR3 sequences, around 20% seen once. Sample: peripheral blood. The receptors originated from a woman between 18 and 30 years old with Graves' ophthalmopathy. The CDR3 runs from the conserved cysteine through the conserved F or W. A D gene is named only where the DNA matches it firmly. Rows may omit the clone size; those that give it use once, few, many or a size class.

clone_size	v_call	j_call	d_call	cdr3_nt	cdr3_aa
many	TRBV10-3	TRBJ1-2	TRBD1	TGTGCCATTAGTCGTACAGGGGGAATGGATGGCTACACCTTC	CAISRTGGMDGYTF
many	TRBV7-2	TRBJ2-5	-	TGTGCCAGCAGCTCGGACAGCCGCCAAGAGACCCAGTACTTC	CASSSDSRQETQYF
many	TRBV28	TRBJ2-5	TRBD2	TGTGCCAGCAGTCGCGCCCGACTAGCTGGCGGAGAGACCCAGTACTTC	CASSRARLAGGETQYF
many	TRBV6-2/TRBV6-3	TRBJ2-5	-	TGTGCCAGCAGTTACGCGCGCGGCCAGATACAAGAGACCCAGTACTTC	CASSYARGQIQETQYF
many	TRBV6-5	TRBJ1-1	-	TGTGCCAGCAGCCGGACATTCTCGAACACTGAAGCTTTCTTT	CASSRTFSNTEAFF
many	TRBV29-1	TRBJ1-1	-	TGCAGCGTTGAAGATTGGCGGGGGAACACTGAAGCTTTCTTT	CSVEDWRGNTEAFF
few	TRBV10-3	TRBJ2-5	-	TGTGCCATCAGTGAACCAACCATTCAAGAGACCCAGTACTTC	CAISEPTIQETQYF
many	TRBV27	TRBJ2-7	-	TGTGCCAGCCGGAGGGCATTCACTAGCCACGAGCAGTACTTC	CASRRAFTSHEQYF
many	TRBV20-1	TRBJ1-1	TRBD1	TGCAGTGCTAAGCAACAGGGGACCATGAACACTGAAGCTTTCTTT	CSAKQQGTMNTEAFF
many	TRBV6-2/TRBV6-3	TRBJ2-7	TRBD1	TGTGCCAGCAGTTACTCGACCAGGGGGTCCTACGAGCAGTACTTC	CASSYSTRGSYEQYF
many	TRBV5-1	TRBJ2-7	-	TGCGCCAGTAGACCTCAGTTCTCCTACGAGCAGTACTTC	CASRPQFSYEQYF
many	TRBV7-9	TRBJ1-1	TRBD1	TGTGCCAGCAGACGGGACAGGGGCTCCGCTGAAGCTTTCTTT	CASRRDRGSAEAFF
many	TRBV7-6	TRBJ1-6	-	TGTGCCAGCAGCTACCGGGGCGACTATAATTCACCCCTCCACTTT	CASSYRGDYNSPLHF
many	TRBV24-1	TRBJ1-1	-	TGTGCCACCCGGAGGGACGGTAACACTGAAGCTTTCTTT	CATRRDGNTEAFF
many	TRBV3-1	TRBJ2-7	-	TGTGCCAGCAGCCAAGGATTTGAGGTCGGTAACGAGCAGTACTTC	CASSQGFEVGNEQYF
-	TRBV12-3/TRBV12-4	TRBJ2-2	-	TGTGCCAGCAGTTGGAGGACTTCGACCCTCAGCACCGGGGAGCTGTTTTTT	CASSWRTSTLSTGELFF
many	TRBV10-3	TRBJ1-5	-	TGTGCCATGCAGACAGAATCAGATAGCAATCAGCCCCAGCATTTT	CAMQTESDSNQPQHF
few	TRBV5-1	TRBJ2-1	-	TGCGCCAGCAGCTTGGAGGGTCCGGGCCTCTCCTACAATGAGCAGTTCTTC	CASSLEGPGLSYNEQFF
many	TRBV12-3/TRBV12-4	TRBJ1-2	-	TGTGCCAGCAGCCCCCTGAGGGGGGACTATGGCTACACCTTC	CASSPLRGDYGYTF
many	TRBV4-2	TRBJ1-1	TRBD1	TGTGCCAGCAGCAACCCTTACCCCAGGGGGGCCAACACTGAAGCTTTCTTT	CASSNPYPRGANTEAFF
-	TRBV12-3/TRBV12-4	TRBJ2-2	-	TGTGCCAGCAGTCCCCGGGGGCGGGAGTTGAACACCGGGGAGCTGTTTTTT	CASSPRGRELNTGELFF
-	TRBV4-2	TRBJ2-3	TRBD2	TGTGCCAGCAGCCAGGCGGGACTAGCGGGAGGGAGCACAGATACGCAGTATTTT	CASSQAGLAGGSTDTQYF
many	TRBV19	TRBJ2-5	-	TGTGCCAGTAGTTCCCTCCCCTTGGGGACCCAGTACTTC	CASSSLPLGTQYF
many	TRBV20-1	TRBJ2-7	-	TGCAGTGCTAGAGGGGACCCTCCCTACGAGCAGTACTTC	CSARGDPPYEQYF